These T cell receptor beta chains were read from a single sample in a study of early T cells in non-severe SARS-CoV-2 infection. Each CDR3 protein is one row after TCRdb ran MiXCR on the 5' RACE reads. Among roughly 34,000 distinct CDR3 sequences listed, roughly 4% were seen once. Specimen: whole blood. The source is an adult who was a healthcare worker with PCR-confirmed SARS-CoV-2 infection or an uninfected control (not recorded which). Each CDR3 is given with its conserved first and last residue. A D gene is named only where the DNA matches it firmly. Clone size is not always given. Where it is, it says once, few, many or a class for expanded clones.

>TRBJ2-7|many|TRBV14|TRBD2
CASSRTSGGAYEQYF
TGTGCCAGCAGCCGCACTTCGGGGGGTGCCTACGAGCAGTACTTC
>TRBJ1-1|many|TRBV11-2|NA
CASSLSVGNTEAFF
TGTGCCAGCAGCTTATCAGTGGGGAACACTGAAGCTTTCTTT
>TRBJ2-3|many|TRBV7-6|NA
CASSSGFSTQYF
TGTGCCAGCAGTTCTGGGTTCAGTACGCAGTATTTT
>TRBJ1-1|NA|TRBV5-1|NA
CASSRGTVGEAFF
TGCGCCAGCAGCAGAGGGACGGTCGGCGAGGCTTTCTTT
>TRBJ1-6|medium-sized|TRBV4-3|TRBD1
CASSQDRGTGGSPLHF
TGCGCCAGCAGCCAAGATCGGGGGACAGGGGGCTCACCCCTCCACTTT
>TRBJ2-6|many|TRBV10-3|TRBD2
CAITNLAGKGANVLTF
TGTGCCATCACCAACCTAGCGGGGAAGGGGGCCAACGTCCTGACTTTC
>TRBJ2-7|many|TRBV5-6|TRBD1
CASSYRQGAGEQYF
TGTGCCAGCAGCTACCGACAGGGGGCCGGGGAGCAGTACTTC
>TRBJ2-5|many|TRBV29-1|TRBD2
CSVGISSGRPETQYF
TGCAGCGTTGGGATTAGTAGCGGGAGACCGGAGACCCAGTACTTC
>TRBJ2-2|many|TRBV2|NA
CVSSEVGRANTGELFF
TGTGTCAGCAGTGAAGTTGGTCGGGCGAACACCGGGGAGCTGTTTTTT
>TRBJ2-1|few|TRBV7-2|NA
CASSFGGRVTQQFF
TGTGCCAGCAGCTTCGGCGGTCGGGTAACCCAACAGTTCTTC
>TRBJ2-4|many|TRBV12-3/TRBV12-4|NA
CASSPGNIQYF
TGTGCCAGCAGCCCCGGGAACATTCAGTACTTC